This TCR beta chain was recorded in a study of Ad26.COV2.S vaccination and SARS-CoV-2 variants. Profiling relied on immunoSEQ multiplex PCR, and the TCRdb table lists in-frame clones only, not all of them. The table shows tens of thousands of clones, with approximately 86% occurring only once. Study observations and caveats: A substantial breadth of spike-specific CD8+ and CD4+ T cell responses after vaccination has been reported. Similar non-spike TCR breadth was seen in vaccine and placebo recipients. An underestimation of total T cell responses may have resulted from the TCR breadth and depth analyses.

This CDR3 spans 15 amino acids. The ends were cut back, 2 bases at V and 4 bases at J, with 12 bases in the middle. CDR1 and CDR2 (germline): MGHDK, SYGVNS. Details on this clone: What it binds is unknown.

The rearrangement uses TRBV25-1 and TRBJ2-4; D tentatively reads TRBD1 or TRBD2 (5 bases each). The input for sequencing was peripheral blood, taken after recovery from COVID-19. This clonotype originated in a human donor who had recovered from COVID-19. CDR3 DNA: TGTGCCAGCAGTGAAAGGGGTAGCGCTAAAAACATTCAGTACTTC. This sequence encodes CASSERGSAKNIQYF.